The next 2 T cell receptor beta chains were all read from a single sample in a study of CD8 T cells in ankylosing spondylitis. TCRdb passed the 5' RACE reads through MiXCR, listing each CDR3 protein once. The repertoire holds hundreds of thousands of distinct CDR3 sequences, roughly 24% seen once, with less than 8.5% in the top ten. Sequences were obtained from blood, either unsorted or a sorted T cell fraction (not recorded which). The receptors shown here come from a male donor with ankylosing spondylitis or in good health (not recorded which).

This clonotype was picked up a small number of times. This chain joins TRBV10-3 and TRBJ1-5; D might be TRBD1 (5 bases). With 8 bases removed from V and 2 bases from J, the gap between germline ends came to 10 bases. Looked up from germline, CDR1 is ENHRY and CDR2 is SYGVKD. This CDR3 region has 13 residues. The CDR3 DNA sequence: TGTGCCATCGGGCAGGGTGGCAATCAGCCCCAGCATTTT. As protein: CAIGQGGNQPQHF.

The chain is built from TRBV29-1 and TRBJ2-3, with TRBD2 matching over 12 bases. Germline V lookup: CDR1 SQVTM, CDR2 ANQGSEA. V dropped 5 bases and J dropped 6; count of bases not matched to a gene: 6. The CDR3 spans 14 residues. The CDR3 protein is CSVWTSGIVDTQYF. CDR3 DNA sequence: TGCAGCGTTTGGACTAGCGGGATCGTTGATACGCAGTATTTT.